Listed below are T cell receptor beta chains from one sample, sequenced in a study of Tregs in tolerant kidney transplant recipients. TCRdb keeps only in-frame clones here, not all; method: immunoSEQ multiplex PCR. The top ten clones hold approximately 0.36% of a sample with some 71,000 clones, roughly 89% of them seen once. The source material was CD4+ T cells from blood, sampled before the transplant. The receptor set was obtained from a human donor who received a combined kidney and bone marrow transplant. CDR3s include the opening cysteine and the closing phenylalanine or tryptophan. A D gene is named only where the DNA matches it firmly. Expanded clones are given a class, and other clones once, few, many or no size at all.

- | TRBJ1-3 | TRBV6-6 | TRBD1 | TGTGCCAGCCGGACAGGGACAGGTGGAAACACCATATATTTT | CASRTGTGGNTIYF
- | TRBJ2-1 | TRBV29-1 | TRBD2 | TGCAGCGTTGAATTGGGTAGCGGGAGCGATGAGCAGTTCTTC | CSVELGSGSDEQFF
- | TRBJ2-7 | TRBV15 | - | TGTGCCACCAGCTTAGGAGGCGGGGGCTTCTACGAGCAGTACTTC | CATSLGGGGFYEQYF
- | TRBJ2-7 | TRBV27 | TRBD1 | TGTGCCAGCAGTCCGACCGGGACAGGGGACCCCTACGAGCAGTACTTC | CASSPTGTGDPYEQYF
- | TRBJ2-7 | TRBV28 | TRBD1 | TGTGCCAGCACCCCGAGTAGTTCAGGGGGCCGGAACTTCCCCTACGAGCAGTACTTC | CASTPSSSGGRNFPYEQYF
- | TRBJ2-3 | TRBV28 | - | TGTGCCACCCGGACAGCCCTTAGCACAGATACGCAGTATTTT | CATRTALSTDTQYF
- | TRBJ2-7 | TRBV2 | TRBD1 | TGTGCCAGCAGTGATAGACAGGGGGACTACGAGCAGTACTTC | CASSDRQGDYEQYF
few | TRBJ1-5 | TRBV21-1 | - | TGTGCCAGCAGCAAATATCCAGGGTGGTATCAGCCCCAGCATTTT | CASSKYPGWYQPQHF
once | TRBJ2-5 | TRBV18 | - | TGTGCCAGCTCACCGACTAGTTTTCGGGAGACCCAGTACTTC | CASSPTSFRETQYF
- | TRBJ2-1 | TRBV5-1 | TRBD2 | TGCGCCAGCAGCTTAGGACTAGCGGGGTACAATGAGCAGTTCTTC | CASSLGLAGYNEQFF
- | TRBJ2-3 | TRBV5-4 | TRBD1 | TGTGCCAGCAGCTCCGGACAGGGTCTTGGCGCAGATACGCAGTATTTT | CASSSGQGLGADTQYF
- | TRBJ2-5 | TRBV7-7 | TRBD2 | TGTGCTAGCAGCTTAGGGACTAGCTCCGTGGTTGGTGAGACCCAGTACTTC | CASSLGTSSVVGETQYF
once | TRBJ2-5 | TRBV28 | - | TGTGCCAGCAGGAGCAGGATTACCCAAGAGACCCAGTACTTC | CASRSRITQETQYF
- | TRBJ2-7 | TRBV9 | TRBD2 | TGTGCCAGCAGCGTGCGCCCGGGACTAGCGAACGAGCAGTACTTC | CASSVRPGLANEQYF
- | TRBJ2-5 | TRBV30 | - | TGTGCCTGGAGTCCCGACAGACAAGAGACCCAGTACTTC | CAWSPDRQETQYF
- | TRBJ2-7 | TRBV5-1 | - | TGCGCCAGCAGCTTGTCCACCTACGAGCAGTACTTC | CASSLSTYEQYF
- | TRBJ2-2 | TRBV11-2 | TRBD2 | TGTGCCAGCACCCGGGACGGGAGGGGAACCGGGGAGCTGTTTTTT | CASTRDGRGTGELFF
few | TRBJ1-1 | TRBV15 | - | TGTGCCACCAGCAGAGATACAGCGAACACTGAAGCTTTCTTT | CATSRDTANTEAFF
- | TRBJ2-1 | TRBV2 | - | TGTGCCAGCTTCACTAGGAATCCTTACAATGAGCAGTTCTTC | CASFTRNPYNEQFF
- | TRBJ2-7 | TRBV7-3 | TRBD1 | TGTGCCAGCAGCTCACAGGGGGGCTCCTACGAGCAGTACTTC | CASSSQGGSYEQYF
few | TRBJ1-5 | TRBV6-1 | - | TGTGCCAGCAGCTACAGGGTTGGCAATCAGCCCCAGCATTTT | CASSYRVGNQPQHF
- | TRBJ2-3 | TRBV28 | TRBD2 | TGTGCCAGCTCCCCGCCGGGACTAGGGGCAGATACGCAGTATTTT | CASSPPGLGADTQYF
- | TRBJ2-5 | TRBV5-6 | TRBD1 | TGTGCCAGCAGCTTGTCCAGGACAGGGGGGACCCAGTACTTC | CASSLSRTGGTQYF
- | TRBJ2-1 | TRBV18 | - | TGTGCCAGCTCACCGGGACAAGGATATTACAATGAGCAGTTCTTC | CASSPGQGYYNEQFF
- | TRBJ2-7 | TRBV5-6 | - | TGTGCCAGCACCCCCGGACTCGGGGGTCCTTCCTACGAGCAGTACTTC | CASTPGLGGPSYEQYF
- | TRBJ2-7 | TRBV6-5 | - | TGTGCCAGCAGTTACTCCTACTTAAGCTCCTACGAGCAGTACTTC | CASSYSYLSSYEQYF